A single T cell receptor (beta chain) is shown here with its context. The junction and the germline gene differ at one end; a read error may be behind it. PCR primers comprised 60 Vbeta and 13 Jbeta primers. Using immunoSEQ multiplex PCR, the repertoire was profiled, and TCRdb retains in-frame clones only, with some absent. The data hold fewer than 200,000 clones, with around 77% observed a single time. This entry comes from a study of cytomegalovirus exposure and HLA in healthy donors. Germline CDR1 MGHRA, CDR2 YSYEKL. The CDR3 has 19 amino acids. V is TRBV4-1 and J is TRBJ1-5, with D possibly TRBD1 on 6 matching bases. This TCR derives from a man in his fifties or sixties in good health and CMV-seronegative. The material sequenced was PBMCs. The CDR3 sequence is CASSQVSTTGKGSNQPQNF. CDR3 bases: TGCGCCAGCAGCCAAGTAAGTACAACAGGGAAAGGAAGCAATCAGCCCCAGAATTTT.